Sequencing of this TCR beta chain was carried out in a study of cytomegalovirus exposure and HLA in healthy donors. General study findings and limits: In a later analysis, specific HLA alleles were associated with approximately 17,000 TCR beta sequences at a 0.05 false discovery rate. Most of the CMV-associated TCR beta chains (in a later analysis) appeared to be HLA-restricted.

Primers included in the PCR were 60 Vbeta and 13 Jbeta primers. Profiled with immunoSEQ multiplex PCR; TCRdb holds only in-frame clones, not every one. The sample contains about 140,000 clones, roughly 80% of which appear only once. As regards this clone: The antigen remains undetermined.

The sequenced material came from PBMCs. This receptor was taken from a female donor in good health and CMV-seronegative.

CDR3 sequence reads: CATPRDRGRGTEAFF. The DNA of the CDR3 is TGTGCAACCCCCCGGGACAGGGGCCGAGGGACTGAAGCTTTCTTT. The chain is built from TRBV6-1 and TRBJ1-1; 10 nucleotides match TRBD1. The V gene's germline CDR1 is MNHNS and CDR2 SASEGT. CDR3 length equals 15 residues.